These 17 T cell receptor beta chains share one sample of origin, sequenced in a study of blood T cell repertoires in COVID-19. Using immunoSEQ multiplex PCR, the repertoire was profiled, and TCRdb retains in-frame clones only, with some absent. The table shows about 260,000 clones, with roughly 86% occurring only once. Sequenced material: peripheral blood. These TCRs come from a man aged 40-49 years with active or convalescent COVID-19.

The chain has TRBV11-1 and TRBJ2-1, with 8 bases that match TRBD1. The CDR3 is made up of 14 amino acids. CDR1 is SGHAT and CDR2 is FQDESV in the germline V gene (reference sequence). V trimming: 4 bases; J trimming: 9 bases; junction bases outside the gene matches: 8. The CDR3 nucleotides read TGTGCCAGCAGCTCCCGGGACAGGACCGGTGAGCAGTTCTTC. This encodes CASSSRDRTGEQFF.

The chain couples TRBV2 to TRBJ1-4; TRBD1 agrees at 11 bases. Germline V gives CDR1 SNHLY, CDR2 FYNNEI. V lost 6 bases, J lost 7 bases, and 13 bases stayed unmatched. The CDR3 length is 17 residues. CDR3 amino acids: CASRPNPGQGVVEKLFF. CDR3 DNA sequence: TGTGCCAGCAGGCCTAACCCGGGACAGGGGGTGGTTGAAAAACTGTTTTTT.

The rearrangement joins TRBV21-1 to TRBJ2-7; the D call TRBD2 from the table was never checked on the DNA. TRBV21-1 is a documented pseudogene. The CDR3 consists of 20 residues. CDR3 in amino acids: CASSKTSSASGRPPLLRQYF. In DNA form, the CDR3 reads TGTGCCAGCAGCAAAACCTCTTCGGCTAGCGGGAGGCCCCCACTCTTACGGCAGTACTTC.

The chain recombines TRBV10-3 with TRBJ1-1; D is perhaps TRBD1 (5 bases). The CDR3 extends over 15 amino acids. The V end was cut by 0 bases, the J end by 1 base, with 9 bases between. The germline V gene encodes CDR1 ENHRY and CDR2 SYGVKD. The DNA for the CDR3 is TGTGCCATCAGTGAGTCTGGGGGGACGAACACTGAAGCTTTCTTT. Protein sequence: CAISESGGTNTEAFF.

The chain combines TRBV28 with TRBJ2-4; weak D call: TRBD1 (5 bases). With 6 bases removed from V and 3 bases from J, the gap between germline ends came to 15 bases. The germline CDR1 and CDR2 sequences are MDHEN and SYDVKM. The CDR3 is 15 residues long. The CDR3 nucleotides are TGTGCCAGCAGCACTTACAGGTTCGGCAAAAACATTCAGTACTTC. It yields the protein CASSTYRFGKNIQYF.

This chain joins TRBV10-3 and TRBJ1-6; TRBD1 might be the D (5 bases). The length of the CDR3 is 14 residues. Deletions cut 8 bases from V and 5 bases from J, with 13 bases between. The germline V gene encodes CDR1 ENHRY and CDR2 SYGVKD. In DNA, the CDR3 is TGTGCCATCTGGGGGGGTTATGATAATTCACCCCTCCACTTT. Amino acids: CAIWGGYDNSPLHF.

The chain uses TRBV6-2 or TRBV6-3 and TRBJ2-1; 7 nucleotides agree with TRBD2. The CDR3 runs 13 residues. The V and J ends lost 0 bases and 10 bases, in that order; junction bases with no gene match: 3. Per the germline V gene, CDR1 is MNHEY and CDR2 is SVGEGT. The CDR3 reads CASSYSMGGEQFF. The CDR3 nucleotides read TGTGCCAGCAGTTACTCGATGGGGGGGGAGCAGTTCTTC.

The chain carries TRBV9 and TRBJ2-5; no definite D call. V was clipped by 4 bases and J by 5 bases, with 12 bases between them. CDR1 SGDLS and CDR2 YYNGEE come from the germline V gene. CDR3 size: 13 residues. The CDR3 nucleotides are TGTGCCAGCAGCCCCTGGAGTATGGAGACCCAGTACTTC. Translating it yields CASSPWSMETQYF. The full variable domain, in which reference TRBV9 and TRBJ2-5 provide the parts outside the CDR3, is DSGVTQTPKHLITATGQRVTLRCSPRSGDLSVYWYQQSLDQGLQFLIQYYNGEERAKGNILERFSAQQFPDLHSELNLSSLELGDSALYFCASSPWSMETQYFGPGTRLLVL.

The gene calls are TRBV29-1 and TRBJ2-7; 7 nucleotides agree with TRBD1. Germline V gene data show CDR1 as SQVTM and CDR2 as ANQGSEA. V trimming: 4 bases; J trimming: 6 bases; junction bases outside the gene matches: 6. The CDR3 covers 12 residues. The CDR3 bases are TGCAGCGTTGTAGCAGGGGGAAGCGAGCAGTACTTC. Residues: CSVVAGGSEQYF.

The chain links TRBV19 to TRBJ2-7, with a possible D match to TRBD2 (6 bases). This CDR3 contains 16 residues. Trimming took off 7 bases at V and 6 bases at J, with 25 bases between the two ends. Germline-derived CDR1 and CDR2 are LNHDA and SQIVND (reference sequence). CDR3: CASTPGPGPSGSEQYF. CDR3 DNA: TGTGCCAGTACCCCTGGGCCGGGACCCTCCGGGAGCGAGCAGTACTTC. Together with reference TRBV19 and TRBJ2-7, the CDR3 gives the full variable domain: DGGITQSPKYLFRKEGQNVTLSCEQNLNHDAMYWYRQDPGQGLRLIYYSQIVNDFQKGDIAEGYSVSREKKESFPLTVTSAQKNPTAFYLCASTPGPGPSGSEQYFGPGTRLTVT.

J is TRBJ2-7 and V is TRBV25-1; 7 positions match TRBD1. Germline CDR1 is MGHDK and CDR2 is SYGVNS. The CDR3 runs 14 residues. Losses at the gene ends were 8 bases for V and 2 bases for J; bases not matched to a gene: 9. CDR3 in amino acids: CASSWGQRPYEQYF. The CDR3 bases are TGTGCCAGCTCCTGGGGACAGAGGCCCTACGAGCAGTACTTC.

The chain carries TRBV6-5 and TRBJ2-7; a weak D match, TRBD1 (5 bases). Germline loops: CDR1 MNHEY, CDR2 SVGAGI. Trimming stripped 10 bases from V and 0 bases from J, with 16 bases between. CDR3 length: 14 amino acids. The CDR3 loop reads CATQLSRASYEQYF. DNA for the CDR3: TGTGCCACCCAGTTATCCAGGGCCTCCTACGAGCAGTACTTC.

Remarks on this clone: Relative to the germline gene, one junction end is altered; a read error may explain this. Other DNA sequences in the same sample also yield this CDR3. This chain joins TRBV4-1 and TRBJ2-3; 11 bases line up with TRBD2. The germline V gene encodes CDR1 MGHRA and CDR2 YSYEKL. The CDR3 contains 18 residues. This CDR3 reads CASSQDRVTSGTADTQYF. CDR3 DNA sequence: TGCGCCAGCAGTCAAGATCGCGTGACTAGCGGGACCGCGGATACGCAGTATTTT.

To note about this clone: Other nucleotide sequences from this sample produce the same CDR3. J is TRBJ2-3 and V is TRBV24-1; 8 nucleotides align to TRBD1. Per germline, CDR1 KGHDR and CDR2 SFDVKD. The CDR3 loop spans 15 amino acids. J lost 4 bases, V lost 3 bases, and 5 bases had no gene match. CDR3: CATSDPGQGADTQYF. Here the CDR3 DNA reads TGTGCCACCAGTGATCCAGGACAGGGAGCAGATACGCAGTATTTT.

This chain joins TRBV30 and TRBJ1-5; D not resolved. Between the trimmed V and J ends, which lost 1 base and 0 bases, there was a span of 10 bases. The length of the CDR3 is 15 residues. Germline V CDR1 and CDR2: GTSNPN, SVGIG (reference sequence). CDR3: CAWSDGLHSNQPQHF. In nucleotides, the CDR3 is TGTGCCTGGAGTGATGGCCTTCATAGCAATCAGCCCCAGCATTTT.

V gene TRBV18 combines with J gene TRBJ1-5; no clear D. The V gene's germline CDR1 is KGHSH and CDR2 LQKENI. CDR3 size: 15 residues. The V gene lost 4 bases and the J gene lost 4 bases, with 14 bases spanning the gap. The CDR3, as DNA: TGTGCCAGCTCACTCCGGACGGGAGAGAATCAGCCCCAGCATTTT. This codes for CASSLRTGENQPQHF.

V usage is TRBV9 and J usage is TRBJ2-3; 10 bases fit TRBD1. Germline CDR1 reads SGDLS; CDR2 reads YYNGEE. CDR3 size: 16 residues. The ends lost 3 bases at V and 4 bases at J; junction bases unmatched: 8. The CDR3 reads CASSDDRGRIPDTQYF. CDR3 in DNA: TGTGCCAGCAGCGACGACAGGGGGCGCATCCCAGATACGCAGTATTTT.